This TCR beta chain comes out of a study of shared clonotypes between healthy human individuals. As originally analysed: Junction-only sequences without quality scores were provided by ImmunoSEQ, so filtering was different. Sequencing used immunoSEQ multiplex PCR; TCRdb keeps in-frame clones, though not all of them. V and J calls plus clone size are reproduced from that table; the DNA served to infer D and trimming. The repertoire holds 2,500,000 or so clones, with approximately 90% as singletons. This CDR3 contains 15 residues. CDR1 is LNHDA, CDR2 SQIVND, per germline (reference sequence). V was trimmed by 5 bases and J by 1 base, leaving 14 bases between them. Remarks on this clone: The antigen is undetermined.

General observations from the study: A small donor pool kept down the genetic and exposure-history diversity that was represented. Despite large depth, sorted-subset datasets appeared incompletely sequenced.

This chain links TRBV19 with TRBJ1-1; weak D call: TRBD1 (5 bases). Sequenced: naive CD4+ T cells from PBMCs. Subset given: CD45RA+ positively selected. This TCR derives from a man younger than 35 in good health. Some clones in this sample may be carry-over from other donors' samples. The CDR3 protein is CASSRTGAANTEAFF. The CDR3 DNA reads TGTGCCAGTAGTCGGACCGGGGCAGCGAACACTGAAGCTTTCTTT.